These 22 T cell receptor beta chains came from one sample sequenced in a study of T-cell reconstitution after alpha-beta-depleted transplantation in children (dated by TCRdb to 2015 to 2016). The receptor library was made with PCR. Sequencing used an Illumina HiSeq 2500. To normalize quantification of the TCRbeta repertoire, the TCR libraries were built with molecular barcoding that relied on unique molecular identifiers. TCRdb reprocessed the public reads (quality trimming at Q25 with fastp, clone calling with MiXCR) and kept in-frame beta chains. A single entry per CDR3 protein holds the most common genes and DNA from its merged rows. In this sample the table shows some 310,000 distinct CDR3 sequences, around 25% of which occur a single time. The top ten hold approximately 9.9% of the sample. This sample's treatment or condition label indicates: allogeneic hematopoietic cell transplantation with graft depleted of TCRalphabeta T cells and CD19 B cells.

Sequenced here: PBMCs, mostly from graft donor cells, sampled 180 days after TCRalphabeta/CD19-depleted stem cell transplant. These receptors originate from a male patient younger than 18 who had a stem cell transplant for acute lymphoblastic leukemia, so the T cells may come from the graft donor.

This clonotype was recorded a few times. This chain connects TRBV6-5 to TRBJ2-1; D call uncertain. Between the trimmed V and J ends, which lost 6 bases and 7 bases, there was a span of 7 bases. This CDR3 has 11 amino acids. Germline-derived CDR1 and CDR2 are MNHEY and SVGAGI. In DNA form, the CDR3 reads TGTGCCAGCAGCGATTTTAATGAGCAGTTCTTC. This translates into CASSDFNEQFF.

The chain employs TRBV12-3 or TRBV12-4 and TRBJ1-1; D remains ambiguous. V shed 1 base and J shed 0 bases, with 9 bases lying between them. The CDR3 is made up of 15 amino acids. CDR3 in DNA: TGTGCCAGCAGTTTAGAAGCAACCCTGAACACTGAAGCTTTCTTT. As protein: CASSLEATLNTEAFF.

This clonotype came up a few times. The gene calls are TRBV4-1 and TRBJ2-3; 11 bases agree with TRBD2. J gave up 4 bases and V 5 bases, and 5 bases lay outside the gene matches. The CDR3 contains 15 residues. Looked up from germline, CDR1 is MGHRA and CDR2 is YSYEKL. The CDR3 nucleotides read TGCGCCAGCAGCTCACTAGCGGGAGTATCAGATACGCAGTATTTT. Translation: CASSSLAGVSDTQYF.

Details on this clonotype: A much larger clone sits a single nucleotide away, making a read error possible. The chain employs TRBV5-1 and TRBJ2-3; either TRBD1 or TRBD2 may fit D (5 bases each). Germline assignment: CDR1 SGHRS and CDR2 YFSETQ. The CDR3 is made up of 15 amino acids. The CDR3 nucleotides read TGCGCCAGCAGCTTGGATGGGGGTAGCACAGATGCGCAGTATTTT. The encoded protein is CASSLDGGSTDAQYF.

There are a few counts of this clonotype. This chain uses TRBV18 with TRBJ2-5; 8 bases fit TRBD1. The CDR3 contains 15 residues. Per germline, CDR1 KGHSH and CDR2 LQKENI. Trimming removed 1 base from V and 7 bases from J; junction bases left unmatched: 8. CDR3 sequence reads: CASSPRDRLTGTQYF. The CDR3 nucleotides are TGTGCCAGCTCACCACGGGACAGGCTTACAGGGACCCAGTACTTC.

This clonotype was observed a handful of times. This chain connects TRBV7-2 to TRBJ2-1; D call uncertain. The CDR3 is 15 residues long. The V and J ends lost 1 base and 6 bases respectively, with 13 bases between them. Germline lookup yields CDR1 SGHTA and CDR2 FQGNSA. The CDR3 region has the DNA TGTGCCAGCAGCTTAGTAGATTCCCTATTCAATGAGCAGTTCTTC. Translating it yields CASSLVDSLFNEQFF.

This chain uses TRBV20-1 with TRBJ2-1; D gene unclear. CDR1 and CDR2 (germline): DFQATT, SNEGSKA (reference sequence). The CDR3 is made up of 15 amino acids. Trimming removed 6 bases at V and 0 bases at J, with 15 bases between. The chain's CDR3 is CSAPRAQSSYNEQFF. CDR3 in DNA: TGCAGTGCCCCGAGAGCGCAGAGCTCCTACAATGAGCAGTTCTTC.

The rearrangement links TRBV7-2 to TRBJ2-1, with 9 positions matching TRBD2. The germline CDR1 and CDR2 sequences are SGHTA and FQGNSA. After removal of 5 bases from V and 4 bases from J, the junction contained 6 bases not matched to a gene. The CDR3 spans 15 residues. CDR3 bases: TGTGCCAGCAGCCCGACTAGCGGAGAATACAATGAGCAGTTCTTC. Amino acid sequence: CASSPTSGEYNEQFF.

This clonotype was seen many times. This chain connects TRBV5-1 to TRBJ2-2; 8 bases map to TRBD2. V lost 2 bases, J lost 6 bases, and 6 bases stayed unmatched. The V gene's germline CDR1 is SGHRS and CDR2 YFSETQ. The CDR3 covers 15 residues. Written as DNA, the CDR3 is TGCGCCAGCAGCTTAGCGGGAGTTGACGCCGGGGAGCTGTTTTTT. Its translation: CASSLAGVDAGELFF.

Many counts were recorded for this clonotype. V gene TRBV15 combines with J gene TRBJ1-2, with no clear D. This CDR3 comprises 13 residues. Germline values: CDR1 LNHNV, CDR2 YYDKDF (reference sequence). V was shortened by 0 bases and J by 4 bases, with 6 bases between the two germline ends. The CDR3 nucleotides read TGTGCCACCAGCAGAGATGGCCGCTATGGCTACACCTTC. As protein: CATSRDGRYGYTF. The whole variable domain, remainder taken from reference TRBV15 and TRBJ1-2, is DAMVIQNPRYQVTQFGKPVTLSCSQTLNHNVMYWYQQKSSQAPKLLFHYYDKDFNNEADTPDNFQSRRPNTSFCFLDIRSPGLGDTAMYLCATSRDGRYGYTFGSGTRLTVV.

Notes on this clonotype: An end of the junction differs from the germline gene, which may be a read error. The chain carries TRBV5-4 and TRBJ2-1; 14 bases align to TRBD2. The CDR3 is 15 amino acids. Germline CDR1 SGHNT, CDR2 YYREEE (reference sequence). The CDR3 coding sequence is TGCGCCAGCAGCTTGGGACTAGCGGGGGACAATGAGCAGTTCTTC. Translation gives CASSLGLAGDNEQFF.

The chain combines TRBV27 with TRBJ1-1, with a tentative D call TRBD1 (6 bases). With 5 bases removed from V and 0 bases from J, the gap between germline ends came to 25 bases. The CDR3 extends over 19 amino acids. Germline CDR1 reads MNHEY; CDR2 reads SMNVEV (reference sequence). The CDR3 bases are TGTGCCAGCAGTCTCTCTCCCGGGACAAGGACTTCTATGAACACTGAAGCTTTCTTT. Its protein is CASSLSPGTRTSMNTEAFF.

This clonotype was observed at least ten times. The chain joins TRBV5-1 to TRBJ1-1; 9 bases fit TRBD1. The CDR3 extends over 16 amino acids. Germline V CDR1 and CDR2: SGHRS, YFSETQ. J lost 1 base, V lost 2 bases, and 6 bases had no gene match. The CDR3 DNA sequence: TGCGCCAGCAGCTTACAGTACAGGGGGCCGAACACTGAAGCTTTCTTT. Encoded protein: CASSLQYRGPNTEAFF.

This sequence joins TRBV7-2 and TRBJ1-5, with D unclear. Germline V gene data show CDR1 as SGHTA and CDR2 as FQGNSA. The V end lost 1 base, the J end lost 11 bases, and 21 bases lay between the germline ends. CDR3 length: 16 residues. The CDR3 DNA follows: TGTGCCAGCAGCTTAGGCGAGGGCACCCCGAGGGTGACCCAGCATTTT. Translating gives CASSLGEGTPRVTQHF.

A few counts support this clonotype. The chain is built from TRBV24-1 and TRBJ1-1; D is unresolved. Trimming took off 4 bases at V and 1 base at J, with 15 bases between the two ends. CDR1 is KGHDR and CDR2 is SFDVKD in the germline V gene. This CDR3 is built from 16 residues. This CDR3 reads CATSDRPMGRNTEAFF. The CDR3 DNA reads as TGTGCCACCAGTGACCGACCCATGGGAAGGAACACTGAAGCTTTCTTT.

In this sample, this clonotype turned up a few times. This CDR3 reads CASSYSPPGQGALRDNQPQHF. For the CDR3, the DNA is TGTGCCAGCAGTTACTCGCCCCCGGGACAGGGGGCACTGAGGGACAATCAGCCCCAGCATTTT. The rearrangement uses TRBV6-2 or TRBV6-3 and TRBJ1-5, with 12 positions matching TRBD1. V was pared by 0 bases and J by 3 bases, with 15 bases of the junction left unmatched. This CDR3 contains 21 residues. Per the germline V gene, CDR1 is MNHEY and CDR2 is SVGEGT.

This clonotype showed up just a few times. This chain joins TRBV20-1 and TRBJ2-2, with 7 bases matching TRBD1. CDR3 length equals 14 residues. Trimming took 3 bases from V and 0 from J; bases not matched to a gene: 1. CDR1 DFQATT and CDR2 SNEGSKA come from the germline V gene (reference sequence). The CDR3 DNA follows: TGCAGTGCTAGGGGACAGACGAACACCGGGGAGCTGTTTTTT. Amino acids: CSARGQTNTGELFF.

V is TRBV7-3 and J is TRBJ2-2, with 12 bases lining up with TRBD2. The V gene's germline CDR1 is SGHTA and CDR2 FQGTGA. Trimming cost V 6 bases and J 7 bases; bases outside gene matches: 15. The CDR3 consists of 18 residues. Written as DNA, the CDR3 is TGTGCCAGCAGTCTTTATCCTAGCGGGAGGGCCCAGGACGGGGAGCTGTTTTTT. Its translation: CASSLYPSGRAQDGELFF.

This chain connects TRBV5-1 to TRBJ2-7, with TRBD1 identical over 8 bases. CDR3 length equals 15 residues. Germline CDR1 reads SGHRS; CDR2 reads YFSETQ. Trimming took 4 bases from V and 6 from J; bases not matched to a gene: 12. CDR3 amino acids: CASSPRIGQGGEQYF. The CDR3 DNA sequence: TGCGCCAGCAGCCCGAGGATCGGACAGGGTGGCGAGCAGTACTTC.

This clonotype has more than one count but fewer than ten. As DNA, the CDR3 is TGTGCCAGCAGTTATGGGGTCGGCTATGGCTACACCTTC. Its protein product is CASSYGVGYGYTF. The chain has TRBV12-3 or TRBV12-4 and TRBJ1-2; no clear D. V was cut by 4 bases and J by 4 bases, with 10 bases left in between. The length of the CDR3 is 13 residues.

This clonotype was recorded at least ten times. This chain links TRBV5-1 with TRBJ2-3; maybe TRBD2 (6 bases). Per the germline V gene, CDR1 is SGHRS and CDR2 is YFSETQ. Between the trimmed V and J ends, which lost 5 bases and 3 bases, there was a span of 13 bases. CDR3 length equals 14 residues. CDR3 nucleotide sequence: TGCGCCAGCAGACGGGGGAGTGGGACAGATACGCAGTATTTT. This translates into CASRRGSGTDTQYF.

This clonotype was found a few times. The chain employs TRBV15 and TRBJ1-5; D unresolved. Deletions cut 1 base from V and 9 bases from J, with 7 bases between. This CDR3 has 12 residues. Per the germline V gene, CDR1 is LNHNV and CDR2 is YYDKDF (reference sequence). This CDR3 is CATSRALTPQHF. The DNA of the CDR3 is TGTGCCACCAGCAGAGCCCTGACGCCCCAGCATTTT.